Listed here is a single TCR beta chain. Which antigen it targets is not known. Base-call qualities are not available, and no considerably larger clone is one nucleotide away. Each collaborating institution followed its own protocols to collect whole blood in K2EDTA tubes. For TCRbeta analysis, collaborators shipped samples in one of three forms: frozen whole blood, isolated PBMCs, or DNA extracted from either of those sample types. TCRbeta CDR3 regions were amplified from genomic DNA using the immunoSEQ Assay, a bias-controlled multiplex PCR. Per the source publication's procedure: Within the assay, amplification of reference gene primers was used to estimate how many nucleated cells each sample contained. To quantify the absolute abundance of each unique TCRbeta CDR3 rearrangement, sequence reads were collapsed and filtered. For each sample, productive Simpson clonality was calculated as the square root of Simpson's diversity index across productive rearrangements. TCRdb limited this immuneACCESS table to in-frame rearrangements with V and J called. A share of clones is missing; checked studies link under half to unresolved V genes, and the rest is unexplained. V, J and clone size are taken as reported in that table, and D and trimming were inferred from the DNA itself. This sample holds under 75,000 clones; 88% were observed only once. Of the sample, less than 20% is held by the ten largest clones.

These data belong to a study of blood T cell repertoires in COVID-19 (dated by TCRdb to 2020 to 2021). Regarding the complete study: Collaborator samples came from the United States, Italy and Spain and covered acute and convalescent phases of COVID-19. Subjects who had been exposed to COVID-19, were actively infected with it, or had recovered from it provided the deeply sampled blood TCRbeta repertoires that made up the dataset. Where available, HLA class I and class II types were obtained from metadata supplied by the sample provider rather than from assay-based typing. The samples were drawn from the first 160 participants of the ongoing ImmuneRACE study and from 1,254 subjects provided by 6 global collaborators. A freely available public database, intended as a resource for researchers studying the immune response to SARS-CoV-2, is where the repertoires were released. Nearly every sample came with metadata listing a de-identified subject ID, COVID-19 status, age in years and sex. The material from the prospective study consisted of cDNA or gDNA derived from T cells, B-cell-depleted T cells, or PBMCs. The investigation overall reported the following: The amount of clinical and demographic metadata varied by source and participant and was provided uncurated.

The receptor's source is a woman of 80 years or more with active COVID-19. The sequenced material came from peripheral blood.

The CDR3 loop reads CASSTGLAVHEQYF. The DNA reads as follows: TGTGCCAGTTCAACGGGACTAGCGGTCCACGAGCAGTACTTC. The rearrangement combines TRBV19 with TRBJ2-7, with 11 bases in between that match TRBD2. V trim: 8 bases; J trim: 5 bases; unmatched bases: 8. As encoded in the germline V gene (reference sequence), CDR1 is LNHDA while CDR2 is SQIVND. From its cysteine to its phenylalanine, the CDR3 spans 14 amino acids. The retained sequence is limited to the CDR3, 42 bases, with the frame set at the first base.